There are many counts of the clone carrying this TCR beta chain. This record belongs to a study of early T cells in non-severe SARS-CoV-2 infection. Unique molecular identifiers were attached to individual cDNA molecules. Each CDR3 protein is one row after TCRdb ran MiXCR on the 5' RACE reads. The data contain about 50,000 distinct CDR3 sequences, around 10% of them singletons. This CDR3 spans 14 amino acids. Per germline, CDR1 MNHEY and CDR2 SVGEGT. The V gene lost 0 bases and the J gene lost 7 bases, with 12 bases spanning the gap. The chain combines TRBV6-2 or TRBV6-3 with TRBJ2-5, with D hard to call. The sample consisted of whole blood, taken at baseline. This receptor was taken from an adult who was a healthcare worker with PCR-confirmed SARS-CoV-2 infection or an uninfected control (not recorded which). The CDR3: CASSYSWETPTQYF. The CDR3 coding sequence is TGTGCCAGCAGTTACTCGTGGGAAACACCGACCCAGTACTTC.